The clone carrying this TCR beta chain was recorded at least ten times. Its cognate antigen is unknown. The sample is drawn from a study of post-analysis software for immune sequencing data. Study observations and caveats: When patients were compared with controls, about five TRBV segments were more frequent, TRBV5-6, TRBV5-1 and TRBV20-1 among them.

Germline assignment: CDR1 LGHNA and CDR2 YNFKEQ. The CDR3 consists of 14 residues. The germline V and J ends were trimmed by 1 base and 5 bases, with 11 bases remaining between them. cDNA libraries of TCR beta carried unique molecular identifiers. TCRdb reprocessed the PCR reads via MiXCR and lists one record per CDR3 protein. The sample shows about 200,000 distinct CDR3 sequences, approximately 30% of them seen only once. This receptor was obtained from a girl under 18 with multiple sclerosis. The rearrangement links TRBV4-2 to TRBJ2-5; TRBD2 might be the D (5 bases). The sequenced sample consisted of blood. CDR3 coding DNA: TGTGCCAGCAGCCAAGGGGCTAGCTTGGAGACCCAGTACTTC. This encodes CASSQGASLETQYF.